Given below is one TCR beta chain in context. The CDR3 runs 15 residues. The germline V gene has CDR1 MGHRA and CDR2 YSYEKL. The ends lost 1 base at V and 6 bases at J; junction bases unmatched: 9. Library preparation (for TCRbeta) was performed with unique molecular identifiers. TCRdb used MiXCR to reprocess the PCR reads, holding one entry per CDR3 protein. Among some 400,000 distinct CDR3 sequences listed, around 20% were seen once. This sample stems from a study of T-cell reconstitution after alpha-beta-depleted transplantation in children. V and J are TRBV4-1 and TRBJ2-7; 7 nucleotides agree with TRBD2. This clonotype originated in a human donor who donated a stem cell graft to a child with acute myeloid leukemia. Sequenced material: PBMCs from the stem cell graft donor, taken from the stem cell graft. CDR3 bases: TGCGCCAGCAGCCAAGGGGGTACGGGGGGAAGCGAGCAGTACTTC. Protein: CASSQGGTGGSEQYF.